The next 3 T cell receptor beta chains were all read from a single sample in a study of blood T cell repertoires in COVID-19. Clones were read by immunoSEQ multiplex PCR, and TCRdb kept only the in-frame ones, dropping some. The repertoire holds just over 300,000 clones, with approximately 89% as singletons. Sequenced sample: peripheral blood. The receptors originated from a woman in her twenties or thirties with COVID-19, enrolled during active disease.

The chain carries TRBV15 and TRBJ2-7, with 8 nucleotides matching TRBD1. The CDR3 runs 17 residues. Looked up from germline, CDR1 is LNHNV and CDR2 is YYDKDF (reference sequence). Losses at the gene ends were 0 bases for V and 5 bases for J; bases not matched to a gene: 12. The CDR3 loop reads CATSRDQRQGRSNEQYF. In DNA form, the CDR3 reads TGTGCCACCAGCAGAGATCAACGACAGGGGAGGAGTAACGAGCAGTACTTC.

V is TRBV29-1 and J is TRBJ1-1, with 7 bases lining up with TRBD1. The CDR3 has 13 residues. Losses at the gene ends were 8 bases for V and 8 bases for J; bases not matched to a gene: 14. Germline values: CDR1 SQVTM, CDR2 ANQGSEA. Here the CDR3 DNA reads TGCAGCTCCCGGGACAGACTTCTTGGGGAAGCTTTCTTT. Its translation is CSSRDRLLGEAFF.

V usage is TRBV5-5 and J usage is TRBJ2-7, with D possibly being TRBD1 (6 bases). The CDR3 is 16 residues long. Trimming pared 4 bases from V and 2 bases from J, leaving 19 bases between. The germline CDR1 and CDR2 sequences are SGHKS and YYEKEE (reference sequence). In DNA, the CDR3 is TGTGCCAGCAGCCCTGCCCCCGGACAGACGACCTACGAGCAGTACTTC. This encodes CASSPAPGQTTYEQYF.